The 3 T cell receptor beta chains below all came from one sample that was sequenced in a study of blood T cells in healthy people across ages. Primed by a sample-barcoded 5' primer and a J-beta primer mix, a second PCR proceeded for about 6 to 11 cycles. One entry per CDR3 protein results from TCRdb running MiXCR on the 5' RACE reads. Counted here are 700,000 or so distinct CDR3 sequences, approximately 21% occurring once; the ten biggest clones make up around a fifth. The sequenced sample was blood. All receptors derive from a man in his 70s in good health.

V and J are TRBV7-9 and TRBJ2-3, with D maybe TRBD1 (6 bases). Trimming took 5 bases from V and 2 from J, leaving 17 bases between them. The CDR3 contains 16 residues. Germline V gives CDR1 SEHNR, CDR2 FQNEAQ (reference sequence). The DNA for the CDR3 is TGTGCCAGCAGCGTAACACAGGGTTCTAACACAGATACGCAGTATTTT. This translates into CASSVTQGSNTDTQYF.

This clonotype turned up a few times. This chain connects TRBV7-6 to TRBJ2-2; D perhaps matches TRBD2 (5 bases). Trimming removed 0 bases from V and 7 bases from J, with 9 bases in between. Germline V gives CDR1 SGHVS, CDR2 FNYEAQ. The CDR3 totals 14 residues. The CDR3: CASSLAAGYGELFF. In DNA, the CDR3 is TGTGCCAGCAGCTTAGCGGCGGGCTACGGGGAGCTGTTTTTT.

This clonotype was seen a few times. The gene calls are TRBV5-1 and TRBJ1-6; 7 positions match TRBD1. The CDR3 spans 14 residues. Germline CDR1 SGHRS, CDR2 YFSETQ. Losses at the gene ends were 4 bases for V and 8 bases for J; bases not matched to a gene: 6. The DNA for the CDR3 is TGCGCCAGCAGCGACAGGGTTATGGATTCACCCCTCCACTTT. It encodes CASSDRVMDSPLHF.